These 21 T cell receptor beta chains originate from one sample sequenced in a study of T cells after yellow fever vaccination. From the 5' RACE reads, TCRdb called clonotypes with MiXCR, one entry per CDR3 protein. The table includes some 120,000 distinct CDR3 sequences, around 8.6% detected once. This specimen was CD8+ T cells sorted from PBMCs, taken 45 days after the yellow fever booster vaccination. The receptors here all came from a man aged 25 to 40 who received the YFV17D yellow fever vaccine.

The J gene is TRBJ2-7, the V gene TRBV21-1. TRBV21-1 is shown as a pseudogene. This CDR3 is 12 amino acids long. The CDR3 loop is CASSNKPHEQYF. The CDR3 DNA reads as TGTGCCAGCAGCAACAAACCGCACGAGCAGTACTTC.

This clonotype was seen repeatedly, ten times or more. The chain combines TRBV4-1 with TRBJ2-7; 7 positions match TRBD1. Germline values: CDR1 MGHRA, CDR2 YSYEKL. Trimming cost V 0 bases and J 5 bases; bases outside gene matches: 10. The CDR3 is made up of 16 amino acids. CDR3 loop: CASSQEVWGQFHEQYF. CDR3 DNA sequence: TGCGCCAGCAGCCAAGAGGTCTGGGGACAGTTCCACGAGCAGTACTTC.

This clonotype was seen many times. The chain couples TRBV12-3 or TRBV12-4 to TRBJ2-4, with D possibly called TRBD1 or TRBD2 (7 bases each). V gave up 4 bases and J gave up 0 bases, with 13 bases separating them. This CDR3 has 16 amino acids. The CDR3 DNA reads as TGTGCCAGCAGTTGGGAGGGGGCAATAGCCAAAAACATTCAGTACTTC. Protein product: CASSWEGAIAKNIQYF.

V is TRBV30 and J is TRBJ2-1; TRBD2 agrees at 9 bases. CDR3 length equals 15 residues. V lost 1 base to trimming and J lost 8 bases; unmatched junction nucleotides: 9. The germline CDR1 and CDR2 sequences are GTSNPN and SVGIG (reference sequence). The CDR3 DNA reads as TGTGCCTGGAGTGCAGTTGGCGGGAGGGGCGATGAGCAGTTCTTC. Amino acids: CAWSAVGGRGDEQFF.

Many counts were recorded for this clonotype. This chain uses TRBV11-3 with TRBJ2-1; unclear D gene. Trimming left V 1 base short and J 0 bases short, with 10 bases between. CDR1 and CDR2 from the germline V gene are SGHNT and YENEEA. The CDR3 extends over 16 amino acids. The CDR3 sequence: CASSLAGYSSYNEQFF. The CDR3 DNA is TGTGCCAGCAGCTTAGCGGGCTATTCCTCCTACAATGAGCAGTTCTTC.

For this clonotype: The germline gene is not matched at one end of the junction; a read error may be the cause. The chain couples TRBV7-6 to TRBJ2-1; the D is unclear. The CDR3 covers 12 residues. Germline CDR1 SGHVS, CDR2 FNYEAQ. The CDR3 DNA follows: TGTGCCATCAGCGCGCTTGGGAATGAGCAGTTCTTC. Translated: CAISALGNEQFF.

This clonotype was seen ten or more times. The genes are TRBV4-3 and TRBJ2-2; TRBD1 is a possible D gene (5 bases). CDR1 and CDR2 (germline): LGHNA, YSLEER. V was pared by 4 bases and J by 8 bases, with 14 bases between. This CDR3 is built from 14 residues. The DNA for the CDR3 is TGCGCCAGCAGCCCATGGGGCGAAACTGGGGAGCTGTTTTTT. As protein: CASSPWGETGELFF.

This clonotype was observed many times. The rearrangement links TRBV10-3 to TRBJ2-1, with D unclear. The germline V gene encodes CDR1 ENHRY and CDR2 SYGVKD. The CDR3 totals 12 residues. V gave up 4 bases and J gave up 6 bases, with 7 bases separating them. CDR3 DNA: TGTGCCATCAGTGCAGAAACCAATGAGCAGTTCTTC. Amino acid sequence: CAISAETNEQFF.

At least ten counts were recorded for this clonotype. The CDR3 coding sequence is TGCGCCAGCAGCGGTCTCCAGGGGGCCGATCAGCCCCAGCATTTT. Its translation is CASSGLQGADQPQHF. This chain joins TRBV10-2 and TRBJ1-5; 8 bases align to TRBD1. The V gene end was trimmed by 6 bases and the J gene end by 5 bases; junction bases not matched to a gene: 9. The germline gives CDR1 WSHSY, CDR2 SAAADI. This CDR3 comprises 15 residues.

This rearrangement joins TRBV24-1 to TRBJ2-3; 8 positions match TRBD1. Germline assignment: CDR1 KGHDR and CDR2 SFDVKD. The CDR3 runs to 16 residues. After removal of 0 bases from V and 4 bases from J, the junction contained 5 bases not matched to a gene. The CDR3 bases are TGTGCCACCAGTGATTTGTCAGGGGGCATAGCAGATACGCAGTATTTT. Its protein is CATSDLSGGIADTQYF.

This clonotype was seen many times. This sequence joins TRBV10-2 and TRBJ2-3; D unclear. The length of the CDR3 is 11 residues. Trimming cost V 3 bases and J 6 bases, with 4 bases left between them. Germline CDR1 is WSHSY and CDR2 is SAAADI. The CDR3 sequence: CASSEGDTQYF. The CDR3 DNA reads TGCGCCAGCAGTGAAGGGGATACGCAGTATTTT.

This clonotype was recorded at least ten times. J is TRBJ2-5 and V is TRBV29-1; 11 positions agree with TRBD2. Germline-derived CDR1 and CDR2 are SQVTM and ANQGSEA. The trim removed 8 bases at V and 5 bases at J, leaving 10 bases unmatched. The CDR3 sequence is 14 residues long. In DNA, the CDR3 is TGCAGCACTTCTCTAGCGGGAGGTCCCGAGACCCAGTACTTC. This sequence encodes CSTSLAGGPETQYF.

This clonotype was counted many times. The DNA of the CDR3 is TGTGCCAGCAGCCAAGAGGCAGGTCCCACCTACAATGAGCAGTTCTTC. Protein sequence: CASSQEAGPTYNEQFF. The J gene is TRBJ2-1, the V gene TRBV4-2, with no clear D. The V end was cut by 0 bases, the J end by 2 bases, with 11 bases between. Per germline, CDR1 LGHNA and CDR2 YNFKEQ. The CDR3 is 16 residues long.

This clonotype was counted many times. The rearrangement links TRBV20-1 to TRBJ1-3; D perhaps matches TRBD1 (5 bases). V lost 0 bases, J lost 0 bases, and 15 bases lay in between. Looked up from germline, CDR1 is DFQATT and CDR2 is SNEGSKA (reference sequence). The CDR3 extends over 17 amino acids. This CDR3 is CSARDTGRAYSGNTIYF. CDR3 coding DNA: TGCAGTGCTAGAGATACGGGACGGGCTTACTCTGGAAACACCATATATTTT.

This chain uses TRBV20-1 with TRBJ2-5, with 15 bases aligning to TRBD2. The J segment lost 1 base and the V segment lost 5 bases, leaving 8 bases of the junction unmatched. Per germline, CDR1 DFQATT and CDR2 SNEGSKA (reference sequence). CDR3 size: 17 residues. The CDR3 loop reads CSALGLAGGLFQETQYF. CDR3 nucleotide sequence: TGCAGTGCTTTGGGACTAGCGGGAGGCCTTTTCCAAGAGACCCAGTACTTC.

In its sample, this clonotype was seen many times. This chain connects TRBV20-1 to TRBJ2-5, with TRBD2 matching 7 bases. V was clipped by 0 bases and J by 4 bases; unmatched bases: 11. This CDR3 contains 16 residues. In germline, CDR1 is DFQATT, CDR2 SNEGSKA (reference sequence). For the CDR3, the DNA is TGCAGTGCTAGAGAGGTGGCTAGCGGAAGACTAGAGACCCAGTACTTC. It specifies CSAREVASGRLETQYF.

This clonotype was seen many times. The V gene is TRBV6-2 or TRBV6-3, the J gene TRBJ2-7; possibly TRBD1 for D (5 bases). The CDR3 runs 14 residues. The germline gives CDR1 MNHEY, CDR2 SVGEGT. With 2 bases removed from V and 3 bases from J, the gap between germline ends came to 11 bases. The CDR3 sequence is CASSYDSWGYEQYF. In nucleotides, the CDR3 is TGTGCCAGCAGTTACGACAGTTGGGGCTACGAGCAGTACTTC.

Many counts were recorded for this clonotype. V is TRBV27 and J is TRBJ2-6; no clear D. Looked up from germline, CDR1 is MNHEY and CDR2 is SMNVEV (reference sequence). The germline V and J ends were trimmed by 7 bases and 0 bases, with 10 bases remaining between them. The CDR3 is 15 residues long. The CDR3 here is CASKIGPSGANVLTF. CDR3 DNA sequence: TGTGCCAGCAAAATAGGGCCCTCTGGGGCCAACGTCCTGACTTTC. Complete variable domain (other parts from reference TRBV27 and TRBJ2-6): EAQVTQNPRYLITVTGKKLTVTCSQNMNHEYMSWYRQDPGLGLRQIYYSMNVEVTDKGDVPEGYKVSRKEKRNFPLILESPSPNQTSLYFCASKIGPSGANVLTFGAGSRLTVL.

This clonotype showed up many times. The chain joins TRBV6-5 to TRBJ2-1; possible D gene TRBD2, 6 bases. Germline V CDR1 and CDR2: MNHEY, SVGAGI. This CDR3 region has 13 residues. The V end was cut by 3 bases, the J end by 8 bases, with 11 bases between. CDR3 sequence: CASSYAGGDEQFF. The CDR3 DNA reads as TGTGCCAGCAGTTATGCGGGCGGGGATGAGCAGTTCTTC.

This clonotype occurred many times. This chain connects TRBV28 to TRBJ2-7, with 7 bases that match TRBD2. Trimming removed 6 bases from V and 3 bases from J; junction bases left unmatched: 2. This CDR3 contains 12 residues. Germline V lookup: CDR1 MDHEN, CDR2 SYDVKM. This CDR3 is CASRPGGYEQYF. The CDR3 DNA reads TGTGCCAGCAGACCGGGGGGCTACGAGCAGTACTTC.

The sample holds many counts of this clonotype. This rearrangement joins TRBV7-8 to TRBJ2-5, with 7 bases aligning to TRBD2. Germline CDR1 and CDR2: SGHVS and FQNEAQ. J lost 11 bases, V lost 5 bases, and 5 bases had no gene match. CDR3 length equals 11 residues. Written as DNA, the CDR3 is TGTGCCAGCAGCGCCCTAGCGGAGCAGTACTTC. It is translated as CASSALAEQYF.